This entry is about one T cell receptor beta chain. The PCR contained 60 Vbeta and 13 Jbeta primers. TCRdb's table, derived via immunoSEQ multiplex PCR, lists solely in-frame clones and lacks some. The sample carries about 150,000 clones, 75% to 85% recorded once. This sample was taken from a study of cytomegalovirus exposure and HLA in healthy donors. Material for sequencing was PBMCs. The TCR sequence derives from a woman aged 45 to 65 in good health and CMV-seropositive.

CDR3 residues: CASSSGTILTDTQYF. The CDR3 DNA is TGTGCCAGCAGTTCCGGGACTATCCTCACAGATACGCAGTATTTT. J is TRBJ2-3 and V is TRBV6-5; 7 positions match TRBD2. CDR3 length: 15 amino acids. V dropped 4 bases and J dropped 2; count of bases not matched to a gene: 6. From germline, CDR1 is MNHEY and CDR2 SVGAGI.